This T cell receptor beta chain was identified during a study of human T cells and chemical hapten exposure. Regarding time point: patch test 1, 2 weeks after DPC sensitization. Treatment defined: therapeutic diphenylcyclopropenone sensitization with weekly scalp DPC. Germline CDR1 and CDR2: LGHDT and YNNKEL (reference sequence). The V segment lost 4 bases and the J segment 2 bases; nucleotides outside the gene matches: 7. This CDR3 has 15 residues. Original analysis: A per-sample median of roughly 96,000 TCRs was observed, with a range of roughly 20,000 to 690,600. TCRdb ran MiXCR on the RACE reads and lists one entry per CDR3 protein. The V and J calls here are based on TCRdb, not the publication. The data hold about 380,000 distinct CDR3 sequences, with more than 4.5% observed a single time.

The sequence came from a woman aged 45-59 years with alopecia areata. Some clones in this sample may be carry-over from other donors' samples. The V call is TRBV3-1, the J call TRBJ2-7, with 8 bases aligning to TRBD1. The input for sequencing was whole blood, taken in connection with sensitization to the hapten diphenylcyclopropenone (DPC). The CDR3 is CASSPPGTGAYEQYF. The CDR3 DNA is TGTGCCAGCAGCCCACCCGGGACAGGCGCCTACGAGCAGTACTTC.